A single sample gave rise to the 17 T cell receptor beta chains below, sequenced in a study of Graves' ophthalmopathy and Graves' hyperthyroidism. Amplification of TCR beta CDR3 regions used RNA transcripts. HTBI primers primed a first-round RT-PCR, and a second-round multiplex PCR followed. TCRdb re-called the multiplex PCR reads with MiXCR, one entry per CDR3 protein. The sample shows more than 1,000,000 distinct CDR3 sequences, about 38% of them seen only once. The source material was peripheral blood or thyroid tissue (not recorded which). The source of these receptors is an adult man with Graves' hyperthyroidism.

Concerning this clonotype: At one end the junction does not follow the germline gene, possibly because of a read error. V is TRBV7-2 and J is TRBJ2-2; D not certain. The germline V gene encodes CDR1 SGHTA and CDR2 FQGNSA. The CDR3 totals 17 residues. The CDR3 DNA reads TGTGCCAGCGGCTTAGATGAAAGGGCATCGAACACCGGGGAGCTGTTTTTT. The encoded protein is CASGLDERASNTGELFF.

This clonotype was seen at least ten times. The V and J genes are TRBV29-1 and TRBJ1-3; 8 nucleotides match TRBD1. CDR3 size: 19 residues. Trimming took 6 bases from V and 0 from J; bases not matched to a gene: 19. Germline CDR1 reads SQVTM; CDR2 reads ANQGSEA. CDR3 residues: CSVLLQAHGTGRSGNTIYF. The CDR3 DNA reads TGCAGCGTCCTGCTTCAAGCTCACGGGACAGGCCGCTCTGGAAACACCATATATTTT.

This clonotype was recorded many times. This chain links TRBV5-1 with TRBJ2-7; possibly TRBD2 for D (7 bases). Trimming removed 4 bases from V and 0 bases from J, with 26 bases in between. The CDR3 is 19 residues long. CDR1 SGHRS and CDR2 YFSETQ come from the germline V gene. The CDR3: CASSPSRRAGQKSSYEQYF. The CDR3 coding sequence is TGCGCCAGCAGCCCCAGTCGCAGAGCGGGACAAAAGAGCTCCTACGAGCAGTACTTC. Drawing the rest from reference TRBV5-1 and TRBJ2-7, the complete variable domain is KAGVTQTPRYLIKTRGQQVTLSCSPISGHRSVSWYQQTPGQGLQFLFEYFSETQRNKGNFPGRFSGRQFSNSRSEMNVSTLELGDSALYLCASSPSRRAGQKSSYEQYFGPGTRLTVT.

V usage is TRBV11-2 and J usage is TRBJ2-3, with D tentatively TRBD2 (6 bases). Trimming stripped 5 bases from V and 1 base from J, with 28 bases between. The CDR3 has 20 residues. Germline CDR1 is SGHAT and CDR2 is FQNNGV. The CDR3 nucleotides read TGTGCCAGCAGCCCGAGCATAGCGGTAACGTTCCTCCGGGGCACAGATACGCAGTATTTT. This sequence encodes CASSPSIAVTFLRGTDTQYF.

Only a few counts were recorded for this clonotype. The rearrangement uses TRBV4-1 and TRBJ1-4, with unresolved D. Per germline, CDR1 MGHRA and CDR2 YSYEKL. The CDR3 has 17 amino acids. Trimming shortened V by 0 bases and J by 10 bases, and 21 bases separated the two germline ends. Written as DNA, the CDR3 is TGCGCCAGCAGCCAAGACCCGCGCTCAGCGACGCGGGGAAAACTGTTTTTT. Protein sequence: CASSQDPRSATRGKLFF.

The V and J genes are TRBV10-3 and TRBJ1-1; perhaps TRBD1 as D (6 bases). Germline V gene data show CDR1 as ENHRY and CDR2 as SYGVKD. V was trimmed by 6 bases and J by 3 bases, leaving 32 bases between them. The CDR3 consists of 20 residues. The DNA for the CDR3 is TGTGCCATCAGGGCCGGGACGGAAAACACCGGGGACACTACCTACACTGAAGCTTTCTTT. It translates to CAIRAGTENTGDTTYTEAFF.

The chain recombines TRBV11-2 with TRBJ2-2, with 14 bases matching TRBD2. The CDR3 totals 16 residues. The J segment lost 8 bases and the V segment lost 5 bases, leaving 7 bases of the junction unmatched. The germline gives CDR1 SGHAT, CDR2 FQNNGV. CDR3 bases: TGTGCCAGCAGCCCCGGGACTAGCGGGAGACCTGGGGAGCTGTTTTTT. This codes for CASSPGTSGRPGELFF. The variable domain in full, completed from reference TRBV11-2 and TRBJ2-2, reads EAGVAQSPRYKIIEKRQSVAFWCNPISGHATLYWYQQILGQGPKLLIQFQNNGVVDDSQLPKDRFSAERLKGVDSTLKIQPAKLEDSAVYLCASSPGTSGRPGELFFGEGSRLTVL.

CDR3 coding DNA: TGTGCCAGCTCACCATTTGCCGAGGGAGGACTGTTTTTT. Encoded protein: CASSPFAEGGLFF. V and J are TRBV18 and TRBJ1-4; the D is unclear. The CDR3 consists of 13 residues. Germline CDR1 is KGHSH and CDR2 is LQKENI. V dropped 2 bases and J dropped 13 bases, with 14 bases sitting between them. Full variable domain (outside the CDR3, taken from reference TRBV18 and TRBJ1-4): NAGVMQNPRHLVRRRGQEARLRCSPMKGHSHVYWYRQLPEEGLKFMVYLQKENIIDESGMPKERFSAEFPKEGPSILRIQQVVRGDSAAYFCASSPFAEGGLFFGSGTQLSVL.

J is TRBJ2-5 and V is TRBV7-2; D is perhaps TRBD1 (6 bases). This CDR3 region has 15 residues. V lost 4 bases and J 3 bases, leaving 15 bases between the germline ends. The V gene's germline CDR1 is SGHTA and CDR2 FQGNSA. The CDR3 nucleotides read TGTGCCAGCAGCTCAGATACGACAGGAAAAGAGACCCAGTACTTC. This gives the protein CASSSDTTGKETQYF. Using reference TRBV7-2 and TRBJ2-5 for the parts outside the CDR3, the full variable domain is GAGVSQSPSNKVTEKGKDVELRCDPISGHTALYWYRQSLGQGLEFLIYFQGNSAPDKSGLPSDRFSAERTGGSVSTLTIQRTQQEDSAVYLCASSSDTTGKETQYFGPGTRLLVL.

The rearrangement uses TRBV7-2 and TRBJ1-1; D not resolved. There are 15 residues in the CDR3. The V end lost 1 base, the J end lost 1 base, and 10 bases lay between the germline ends. Per germline, CDR1 SGHTA and CDR2 FQGNSA. CDR3 amino acids: CASSLVARKNTEAFF. The CDR3 DNA sequence: TGTGCCAGCAGCTTAGTCGCCAGGAAGAACACTGAAGCTTTCTTT.

Only one count was recorded for this clonotype. The chain joins TRBV12-3 or TRBV12-4 to TRBJ1-5; 7 nucleotides align to TRBD1. J gave up 1 base and V 4 bases, and 13 bases lay outside the gene matches. The CDR3 spans 18 residues. The CDR3 protein is CASSSRKQGQASNQPQHF. CDR3 DNA sequence: TGTGCCAGCAGTTCTCGCAAACAGGGGCAGGCGAGCAATCAGCCCCAGCATTTT.

Comment on this clonotype: A read error may explain this, as a much larger clone is one base away. The chain is built from TRBV10-3 and TRBJ2-7; 11 nucleotides align to TRBD1. The CDR3 has 13 amino acids. Germline lookup yields CDR1 ENHRY and CDR2 SYGVKD. The V and J ends lost 8 bases and 3 bases, in that order; junction bases with no gene match: 3. The CDR3 nucleotides are TGTGCCATCGGTGGGACAGGGGGCTACGAGCAGTACTTC. Protein: CAIGGTGGYEQYF.

V gene TRBV20-1 combines with J gene TRBJ2-7; D may match TRBD1 or TRBD2 (6 bases each). The length of the CDR3 is 13 residues. The V and J ends lost 0 bases and 6 bases respectively, with 12 bases between them. The V gene's germline CDR1 is DFQATT and CDR2 SNEGSKA (reference sequence). The CDR3 spells CSARDWGAGEQYF. The CDR3 bases are TGCAGTGCTAGAGATTGGGGGGCCGGCGAGCAGTACTTC.

In DNA form, the CDR3 reads TGTGCCAGCAGCCTAGGGGATAGCGGGGAGCTGTTTTTT. It is translated as CASSLGDSGELFF. The chain employs TRBV2 and TRBJ2-2; possibly TRBD1 for D (5 bases). CDR1 and CDR2 (germline): SNHLY, FYNNEI. The CDR3 sequence is 13 residues long. V dropped 6 bases and J dropped 7 bases, with 12 bases sitting between them.

This clonotype was seen once. This chain uses TRBV2 with TRBJ2-2; D might be TRBD1 (6 bases). Trimming stripped 6 bases from V and 4 bases from J, with 15 bases between. In germline, CDR1 is SNHLY, CDR2 FYNNEI. The CDR3 spans 15 residues. CDR3 sequence: CASSRSSGATGELFF. CDR3 bases: TGTGCCAGCAGCCGTAGTTCAGGGGCCACCGGGGAGCTGTTTTTT.

This chain links TRBV24-1 with TRBJ1-5; no reliable D call. Germline assignment: CDR1 KGHDR and CDR2 SFDVKD. V shed 3 bases and J shed 1 base, with 9 bases lying between them. This CDR3 is built from 15 residues. The CDR3 region is CATSDAGGSNQPQHF. DNA of the CDR3: TGTGCCACCAGTGATGCAGGCGGGAGCAATCAGCCCCAGCATTTT.

The J gene is TRBJ2-5, the V gene TRBV25-1; a possible D gene is TRBD2 (6 bases). Germline CDR1 and CDR2: MGHDK and SYGVNS. The V end was cut by 1 base, the J end by 6 bases, with 18 bases between. The CDR3 runs to 16 residues. The DNA for the CDR3 is TGTGCCAGCAGTGAATTCCCGGGGCGGGACCCCCAGACCCAGTACTTC. Its protein is CASSEFPGRDPQTQYF.